Listed below are T cell receptor beta chains from one sample, sequenced in a study of T-cell memory formation after mild COVID-19. TCRdb used MiXCR to reprocess the 5' RACE reads, holding one entry per CDR3 protein. The profile covers approximately 560,000 distinct CDR3 sequences, with 15% to 20% appearing a single time and roughly 7.8% taken by the ten largest. What was sequenced was PBMCs or a T cell subset sorted from them (not recorded which). These TCRs come from an adult woman who had mild COVID-19 (a few samples of this study predate the infection). Cell type and time point are not known. Both conserved end residues are part of each CDR3. Fields, in order: clone size, V gene, J gene, D gene, CDR3 DNA, CDR3 protein. A D gene is named only where the DNA matches it firmly. Clone size is given for some rows only: seen once, a few or many times, or a class if the clone is expanded.

>.|TRBV5-6|TRBJ1-2|TRBD1
TGTGCCAGCAGCAGAGGGACAGCTGCCTATGGCTACACCTTC
CASSRGTAAYGYTF
>.|TRBV2|TRBJ1-1|.
TGTGCCAGCACTGGAGGGATGAACACTGAAGCTTTCTTT
CASTGGMNTEAFF
>.|TRBV7-9|TRBJ2-7|TRBD1
TGTGCCAGCAGCTTCCCCCGGGACAGCTACGAGCAGTACTTC
CASSFPRDSYEQYF
>few|TRBV20-1|TRBJ2-1|TRBD2
TGCAGTGCTAGAGTCTCCCTAGCGGGAGGCAATGAGCAGTTCTTC
CSARVSLAGGNEQFF
>few|TRBV5-6|TRBJ1-1|.
TGTGCCAGCAGCTTGGATACGGGGTTACAAGGGAACACTGAAGCTTTCTTT
CASSLDTGLQGNTEAFF
>.|TRBV27|TRBJ2-7|TRBD1
TGTGCCAGCAGTTTGGGGACAGGGAACTCCTACGAGCAGTACTTC
CASSLGTGNSYEQYF
>few|TRBV7-9|TRBJ2-1|.
TGTGCCAGCAGCTTAGTAGGGGGGCGCTCCTACAATGAGCAGTTCTTC
CASSLVGGRSYNEQFF
>.|TRBV5-4|TRBJ2-3|.
TGTGCCAGCAGCGAGACTAGAGATACGCAGTATTTT
CASSETRDTQYF
>.|TRBV9|TRBJ2-1|TRBD1
TGTGCCAGCAGCGTACCGGGACAGGGGCCATTCTTC
CASSVPGQGPFF
>.|TRBV12-3/TRBV12-4|TRBJ2-1|.
TGTGCCAGCAGTCCACCCCTGGACATAGGAAAACTAAATGAGCAGTTCTTC
CASSPPLDIGKLNEQFF
>.|TRBV27|TRBJ2-1|TRBD1
TGTGCCAGCACCCCCTTGGACAGGGGTCGCAATGAGCAGTTCTTC
CASTPLDRGRNEQFF